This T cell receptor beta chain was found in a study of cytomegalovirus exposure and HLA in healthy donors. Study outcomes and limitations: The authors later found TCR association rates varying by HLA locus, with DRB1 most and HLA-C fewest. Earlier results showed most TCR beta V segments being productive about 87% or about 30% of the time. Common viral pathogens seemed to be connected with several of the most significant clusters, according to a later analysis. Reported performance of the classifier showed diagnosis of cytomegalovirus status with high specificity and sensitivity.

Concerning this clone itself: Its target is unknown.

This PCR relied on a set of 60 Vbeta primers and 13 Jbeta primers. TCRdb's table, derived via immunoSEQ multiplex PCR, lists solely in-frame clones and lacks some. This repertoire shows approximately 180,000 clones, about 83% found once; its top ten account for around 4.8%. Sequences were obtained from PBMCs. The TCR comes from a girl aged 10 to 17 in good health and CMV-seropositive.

CDR3 sequence: CASSLVTGQGAANEQYF. CDR3 DNA sequence: TGTGCCAGCAGCTTGGTTACGGGACAGGGGGCAGCGAACGAGCAGTACTTC. V is TRBV7-2 and J is TRBJ2-7, with 12 bases that match TRBD1. V lost 3 bases to trimming and J lost 5 bases; unmatched junction nucleotides: 11. CDR1 is SGHTA and CDR2 is FQGNSA in the germline V gene. The length of the CDR3 is 17 residues.